The 12 T cell receptor beta chains below all came from one sample that was sequenced in a study of T cell clonality in common variable immunodeficiency. The protocol was immunoSEQ multiplex PCR, while the TCRdb copy is restricted to in-frame clones and leaves out a portion. Recorded here are about 39,000 clones, with no singletons, and the ten leading clones hold roughly 3%. The specimen was peripheral blood mononuclear cells. The source of these receptors is a person aged 18 to 75 in good health.

This clone was recorded many times. Read sequence stops 3 residues before the CDR3 end, and the germline J gene provides the missing end. The V gene is TRBV5-6, the J gene TRBJ2-7; 9 nucleotides agree with TRBD2. In germline, CDR1 is SGHDT, CDR2 YYEEEE. The CDR3 extends over 15 amino acids. Trimming at V came to 3 bases and at J to 5 bases, leaving 9 bases not matched to a gene. The CDR3 DNA, read in part, is TGTGCCAGCAGCTCCTTAGCGGGAGTATGGGACGAG. Translated: CASSSLAGVWDE. The entire CDR3 sequence reads CASSSLAGVWDEQYF.

This clone was seen at least ten times. The CDR3 goes on 3 residues after the read ends, and that part is filled in from the germline J gene. The V and J genes are TRBV19 and TRBJ1-5, with D hard to call. The CDR3 spans 14 residues. Between the trimmed V and J ends, which lost 3 bases and 3 bases, there was a span of 9 bases. Per germline, CDR1 LNHDA and CDR2 SQIVND (reference sequence). The CDR3: CASSIRGYNQPQHF. The sequenced CDR3 bases are TGTGCCAGTAGTATTCGGGGTTACAATCAGCCC.

This clone was counted ten times or more. The read ends 3 residues early relative to the CDR3; the germline J gene fills the gap. V usage is TRBV7-2 and J usage is TRBJ2-5; D not certain. This CDR3 comprises 13 residues. The V gene lost 5 bases and the J gene lost 4 bases, with 11 bases spanning the gap. Germline V lookup: CDR1 SGHTA, CDR2 FQGNSA. The covered CDR3 bases are TGTGCCAGCAGCCCTAGTAGCAGAGAGACC. Residues: CASSPSSRET. The entire CDR3 reads CASSPSSRETQYF.

This clone was counted many times. The read terminates 3 residues before the CDR3 end, so the remaining end is supplied by the germline J gene. The rearrangement uses TRBV11-2 and TRBJ2-5, with 7 bases fitting TRBD2. The junction had 4 bases not matched to a gene; V was cut back by 2 bases and J by 4 bases. This CDR3 is built from 14 residues. The germline V gene encodes CDR1 SGHAT and CDR2 FQNNGV. The covered CDR3 bases are TGTGCCAGCAGCTTAAACGGCGGGGGAGAGACC. Its translation: CASSLNGGGET. The entire CDR3 protein reads CASSLNGGGETQYF.

This clone was seen repeatedly, ten times or more. The read gets to within 3 residues of the CDR3 end, and the germline J gene fills in the rest. The V gene is TRBV7-9, the J gene TRBJ2-1; 15 bases match TRBD2. This CDR3 comprises 14 residues. CDR1 is SEHNR and CDR2 is FQNEAQ in the germline V gene (reference sequence). After removal of 8 bases from V and 8 bases from J, the junction contained 4 bases not matched to a gene. The covered CDR3 bases are TGTGCCAGCGGGACTAGCGGGAGGACTGATGAG. This gives the protein CASGTSGRTDE. In full, the CDR3 is CASGTSGRTDEQFF. Full variable domain (missing parts from reference TRBV7-9 and TRBJ2-1): DTGVSQNPRHKITKRGQNVTFRCDPISEHNRLYWYRQTLGQGPEFLTYFQNEAQLEKSRLLSDRFSAERPKGSFSTLEIQRTEQGDSAMYLCASGTSGRTDEQFFGPGTRLTVL.

Judged by abundance, this clone is medium-sized. Read sequence stops 3 residues before the CDR3 end, and the germline J gene provides the missing end. V gene TRBV13 combines with J gene TRBJ2-6, with 10 bases identical to TRBD2. Losses at the gene ends were 7 bases for V and 0 bases for J; bases not matched to a gene: 6. The CDR3 length is 17 residues. Germline V CDR1 and CDR2: PRHDT, FYEKMQ (reference sequence). CDR3 DNA (partial): TGTGCCAGCACCGCTAGCGGGAGCTTCTCTGGGGCCAACGTC. This translates into CASTASGSFSGANV. The whole CDR3 sequence reads CASTASGSFSGANVLTF.

In this sample, this clone turned up many times. The read is 3 residues too short to cover the CDR3 end, so that end is filled in from the germline J gene. The V gene is TRBV29-1, the J gene TRBJ2-7; 8 bases match TRBD2. Germline assignment: CDR1 SQVTM and CDR2 ANQGSEA. Germline trimming cut 8 bases from V and 4 bases from J; bases unmatched to any gene: 10. The CDR3 is 13 residues long. CDR3 sequence reads: CSFSGARVYEQYF. The sequenced CDR3 bases are TGCAGCTTTAGCGGGGCCCGTGTTTACGAG.

This clone was counted many times. The sequence runs out 3 residues before the end of the CDR3; the remainder is reconstructed from the germline J gene. The gene calls are TRBV9 and TRBJ2-1, with 7 bases aligning to TRBD2. This CDR3 region has 16 residues. Germline CDR1 reads SGDLS; CDR2 reads YYNGEE. Trimming removed 3 bases from V and 7 bases from J; junction bases left unmatched: 13. CDR3 bases read: TGTGCCAGCAGCGGGTTGGGCGGGAGTAATCAAAATGAG. It codes for CASSGLGGSNQNE. The entire CDR3 protein is CASSGLGGSNQNEQFF. Variable domain in full (rest from reference TRBV9 and TRBJ2-1): DSGVTQTPKHLITATGQRVTLRCSPRSGDLSVYWYQQSLDQGLQFLIQYYNGEERAKGNILERFSAQQFPDLHSELNLSSLELGDSALYFCASSGLGGSNQNEQFFGPGTRLTVL.

This clone has a count of ten or more. The read halts 3 residues ahead of the CDR3 end, with the missing end drawn from the germline J gene. The chain links TRBV19 to TRBJ1-2; the D is unclear. Trimming left V 4 bases short and J 5 bases short, with 11 bases between. The CDR3 sequence is 13 residues long. Germline V gives CDR1 LNHDA, CDR2 SQIVND (reference sequence). The CDR3 here is CASSTGLTYGYTF. Partial CDR3 DNA: TGTGCCAGTAGTACAGGCCTCACGTATGGC.

Points on this clone: The sequenced fragment ends 3 residues before the CDR3 boundary, so the rest is inferred from the germline J gene. The chain carries TRBV20-1 and TRBJ2-7; possible D gene TRBD1, 5 bases. The CDR3 loop spans 12 amino acids. Trimming pared 0 bases from V and 4 bases from J, leaving 7 bases between. Germline lookup yields CDR1 DFQATT and CDR2 SNEGSKA (reference sequence). The CDR3 reads CSAREQGYEQYF. The CDR3 DNA, read in part, is TGCAGTGCTAGAGAGCAGGGTTACGAG.

In its sample, this clone was seen many times. The read ends 3 residues shy of where the CDR3 ends; the end is completed using the germline J gene. The rearrangement joins TRBV6-1 to TRBJ2-3; 10 nucleotides align to TRBD2. The CDR3 totals 17 residues. Germline assignment: CDR1 MNHNS and CDR2 SASEGT. V was clipped by 2 bases and J by 1 base; unmatched bases: 6. CDR3 bases read: TGTGCCAGCAGTGAAATCCCCGGGACTAGCGGCACAGATACG. It encodes CASSEIPGTSGTDT. The CDR3 reads in full as CASSEIPGTSGTDTQYF.

At least ten counts were recorded for this clone. The read finishes 3 residues shy of the CDR3 end, and the germline J gene is used to complete it. The rearrangement joins TRBV2 to TRBJ1-1; no definite D call. Germline CDR1 reads SNHLY; CDR2 reads FYNNEI. The CDR3 is made up of 12 amino acids. CDR3 in amino acids: CASSGRRTSAFF. The CDR3 DNA, read in part, is TGTGCCAGCAGTGGCAGGAGGACTAGC.